Listed below are T cell receptor beta chains from one sample, sequenced in a study of T cell responses to AZD1222 COVID-19 vaccine. Clones were sequenced by immunoSEQ multiplex PCR, and TCRdb holds only the in-frame ones, with some missing. This sample yields 150,000 to 200,000 clones, of which 92% are seen a single time; roughly 1.4% belongs to the top ten. Sequencing was performed on peripheral blood, taken 28 days after the second AZD1222 dose. All receptors derive from an adult who received the AZD1222 COVID-19 vaccine. Each CDR3 is given with its conserved first and last residue. A D gene is named only where the DNA matches it firmly. Clone size is not always given. Where it is, it says once, few, many or a class for expanded clones.

CDR3 DNA: TGTGCCAGTAGTATCCTATCAGGGGGCACTGAAGCTTTCTTT; CDR3 protein: CASSILSGGTEAFF; clone size: -; V gene: TRBV19; J gene: TRBJ1-1; D gene: TRBD1
CDR3 DNA: TGTGCCAGCTCGCAGGGGGTCGAGCAGTTCTTC; CDR3 protein: CASSQGVEQFF; clone size: -; V gene: TRBV11-3; J gene: TRBJ2-1; D gene: TRBD1
CDR3 DNA: TGTGCCAGCAGTCCGCCCATCTACGAGCAGTACTTC; CDR3 protein: CASSPPIYEQYF; clone size: -; V gene: TRBV7-8; J gene: TRBJ2-7; D gene: -
CDR3 DNA: TGTGCCAGCAGTCGCCAGCGGGAGGGGGCTACCGGGGAGCTGTTTTTT; CDR3 protein: CASSRQREGATGELFF; clone size: -; V gene: TRBV27; J gene: TRBJ2-2; D gene: TRBD2
CDR3 DNA: TGTGCCAGTAGTACCGGACAGGGGCTTAGCAATCAGCCCCAGCATTTT; CDR3 protein: CASSTGQGLSNQPQHF; clone size: -; V gene: TRBV19; J gene: TRBJ1-5; D gene: TRBD1
CDR3 DNA: TGTGCCAGCAGCTTAGATTCCGTGGGACTGCAGTACTTC; CDR3 protein: CASSLDSVGLQYF; clone size: -; V gene: TRBV11-2; J gene: TRBJ2-7; D gene: -
CDR3 DNA: TGTGCCAGCAGTGAACCATGGGGGGGGACGACTGAAGCTTTCTTT; CDR3 protein: CASSEPWGGTTEAFF; clone size: few; V gene: TRBV6-1; J gene: TRBJ1-1; D gene: -
CDR3 DNA: TGTGCCAGCAACGAAAGGGGCAGGGGGGCCTTCACTGAAGCTTTCTTT; CDR3 protein: CASNERGRGAFTEAFF; clone size: -; V gene: TRBV27; J gene: TRBJ1-1; D gene: TRBD1
CDR3 DNA: TGCAGCGTTGAAGATCGAGTTTTTGGAAACACCATATATTTT; CDR3 protein: CSVEDRVFGNTIYF; clone size: -; V gene: TRBV29-1; J gene: TRBJ1-3; D gene: -
CDR3 DNA: TGTGCCAGCTCACCACGAATCCGTTTAGGGACTAGCGGGCCCCATGAGCAGTTCTTC; CDR3 protein: CASSPRIRLGTSGPHEQFF; clone size: -; V gene: TRBV18; J gene: TRBJ2-1; D gene: TRBD2
CDR3 DNA: TGTGCCAGTAGTAGGGCCGGACAGCCCCAGCATTTT; CDR3 protein: CASSRAGQPQHF; clone size: -; V gene: TRBV19; J gene: TRBJ1-5; D gene: -
CDR3 DNA: TGTGCCAGCTCGTCCGCCGTAAACAATCAGCCCCAGCATTTT; CDR3 protein: CASSSAVNNQPQHF; clone size: -; V gene: TRBV19; J gene: TRBJ1-5; D gene: -
CDR3 DNA: TGTGCCAGCTCACCACGGAGGTTTAACTATGGCTACACCTTC; CDR3 protein: CASSPRRFNYGYTF; clone size: -; V gene: TRBV18; J gene: TRBJ1-2; D gene: -
CDR3 DNA: TGTGCCATCAAGTCGATTAGCGAGAAGGTCACAGATACGCAGTATTTT; CDR3 protein: CAIKSISEKVTDTQYF; clone size: -; V gene: TRBV10-3; J gene: TRBJ2-3; D gene: -
CDR3 DNA: TGCGCCAGCAGCTTGGCGGGGGGGCCCGGCACCGGGGAGCTGTTTTTT; CDR3 protein: CASSLAGGPGTGELFF; clone size: -; V gene: TRBV5-1; J gene: TRBJ2-2; D gene: TRBD2
CDR3 DNA: TGTGCCAGCAGCCAAGAAGGAGCGGGAAGGGGATTTGGCTACACCTTC; CDR3 protein: CASSQEGAGRGFGYTF; clone size: -; V gene: TRBV14; J gene: TRBJ1-2; D gene: -
CDR3 DNA: TGTGCCAGCAGCCAAGACGGAATCGAAGTCTACGAGCAGTACTTC; CDR3 protein: CASSQDGIEVYEQYF; clone size: -; V gene: TRBV3-1/TRBV3-2; J gene: TRBJ2-7; D gene: -
CDR3 DNA: TGTGCTAGCAGCTTTACGTCGGGGGCCGCAGATACGCAGTATTTT; CDR3 protein: CASSFTSGAADTQYF; clone size: -; V gene: TRBV7-7; J gene: TRBJ2-3; D gene: -
CDR3 DNA: TGTGCCAGCAGCCAAGGGACAGGAGAGCAGTACTTC; CDR3 protein: CASSQGTGEQYF; clone size: -; V gene: TRBV5-6; J gene: TRBJ2-7; D gene: TRBD1
CDR3 DNA: TGCAGCGTTGGTAGCTGGGTGGATGGCTACACCTTC; CDR3 protein: CSVGSWVDGYTF; clone size: -; V gene: TRBV29-1; J gene: TRBJ1-2; D gene: -
CDR3 DNA: TGTGCCAGCAGTCCGGGGACTAGCGGGAGGTACGAGCAGTACTTC; CDR3 protein: CASSPGTSGRYEQYF; clone size: -; V gene: TRBV28; J gene: TRBJ2-7; D gene: TRBD2
CDR3 DNA: TGTGCCAGCAGAGGGGGGGCGCGGAGTAATTCACCCCTCCACTTT; CDR3 protein: CASRGGARSNSPLHF; clone size: -; V gene: TRBV25-1; J gene: TRBJ1-6; D gene: -
CDR3 DNA: TGCGCCAGCAGTGGTCAGCGGTCTCAGGACCACGAGCAGTACTTC; CDR3 protein: CASSGQRSQDHEQYF; clone size: -; V gene: TRBV10-1; J gene: TRBJ2-7; D gene: -
CDR3 DNA: TGTGCCAGCAGCGGGACTAGCGGGAGTTGGACCTACAATGAGCAGTTCTTC; CDR3 protein: CASSGTSGSWTYNEQFF; clone size: -; V gene: TRBV13; J gene: TRBJ2-1; D gene: TRBD2
CDR3 DNA: TGTGCCAGTAGTAGGGACAGTGACACTGAAGCTTTCTTT; CDR3 protein: CASSRDSDTEAFF; clone size: -; V gene: TRBV19; J gene: TRBJ1-1; D gene: TRBD1
CDR3 DNA: TGTGCCAGCAGCTTAGGAGGGTTCTATGGCTACACCTTC; CDR3 protein: CASSLGGFYGYTF; clone size: once; V gene: TRBV7-9; J gene: TRBJ1-2; D gene: -
CDR3 DNA: TGTGCCAGCAGTGACGGATTTGGCCTGGCTCAGCCCCAGCATTTT; CDR3 protein: CASSDGFGLAQPQHF; clone size: -; V gene: TRBV6-1; J gene: TRBJ1-5; D gene: -
CDR3 DNA: TGTGCCTGGAGTGTATGGGCTAGCGGGGGAGAGACCCAGTACTTC; CDR3 protein: CAWSVWASGGETQYF; clone size: -; V gene: TRBV30; J gene: TRBJ2-5; D gene: TRBD2
CDR3 DNA: TGTGCCAGCAGTTCCGATCCGGGACAGGGGAAAAAAGGGCTGTTTTTT; CDR3 protein: CASSSDPGQGKKGLFF; clone size: -; V gene: TRBV6-5; J gene: TRBJ1-4; D gene: TRBD1
CDR3 DNA: TGTGCCAGCAGCCAGAGTGGCGTAGATACGCAGTATTTT; CDR3 protein: CASSQSGVDTQYF; clone size: -; V gene: TRBV7-3; J gene: TRBJ2-3; D gene: -